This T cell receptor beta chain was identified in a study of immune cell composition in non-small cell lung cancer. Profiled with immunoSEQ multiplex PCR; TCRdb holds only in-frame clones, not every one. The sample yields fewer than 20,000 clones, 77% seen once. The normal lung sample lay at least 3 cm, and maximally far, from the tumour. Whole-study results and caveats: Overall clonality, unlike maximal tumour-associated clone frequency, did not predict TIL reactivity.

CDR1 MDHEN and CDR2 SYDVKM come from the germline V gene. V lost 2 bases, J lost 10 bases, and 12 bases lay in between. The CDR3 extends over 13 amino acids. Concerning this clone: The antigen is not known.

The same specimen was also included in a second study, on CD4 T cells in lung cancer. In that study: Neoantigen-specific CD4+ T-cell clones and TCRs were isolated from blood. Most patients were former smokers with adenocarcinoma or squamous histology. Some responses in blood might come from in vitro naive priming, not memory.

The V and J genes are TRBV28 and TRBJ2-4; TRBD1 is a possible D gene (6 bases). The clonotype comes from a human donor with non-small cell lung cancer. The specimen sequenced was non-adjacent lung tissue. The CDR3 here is CASSLTLQGIQYF. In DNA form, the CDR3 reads TGTGCCAGCAGTTTAACTCTTCAGGGGATTCAGTACTTC.